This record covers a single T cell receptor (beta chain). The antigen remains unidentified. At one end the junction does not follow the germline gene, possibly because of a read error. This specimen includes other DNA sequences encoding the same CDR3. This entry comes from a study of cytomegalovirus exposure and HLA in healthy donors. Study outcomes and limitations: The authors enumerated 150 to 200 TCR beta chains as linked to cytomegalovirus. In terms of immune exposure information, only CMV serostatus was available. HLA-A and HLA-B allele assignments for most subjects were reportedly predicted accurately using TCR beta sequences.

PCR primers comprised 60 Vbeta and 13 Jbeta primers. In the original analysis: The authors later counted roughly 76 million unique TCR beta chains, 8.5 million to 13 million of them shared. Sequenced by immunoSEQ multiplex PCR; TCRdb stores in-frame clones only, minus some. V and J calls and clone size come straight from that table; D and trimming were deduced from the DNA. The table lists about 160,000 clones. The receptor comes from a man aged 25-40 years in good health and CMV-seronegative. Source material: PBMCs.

DNA for the CDR3: TGTGCTAGTGCCCCGACCGACAGGGAGTATACTGAAGCCTTCTTT. Protein: CASAPTDREYTEAFF. V gene TRBV12-5 combines with J gene TRBJ1-1; 7 nucleotides agree with TRBD1. The CDR3 contains 15 residues. Per germline, CDR1 LGHNT and CDR2 FRNRAP.